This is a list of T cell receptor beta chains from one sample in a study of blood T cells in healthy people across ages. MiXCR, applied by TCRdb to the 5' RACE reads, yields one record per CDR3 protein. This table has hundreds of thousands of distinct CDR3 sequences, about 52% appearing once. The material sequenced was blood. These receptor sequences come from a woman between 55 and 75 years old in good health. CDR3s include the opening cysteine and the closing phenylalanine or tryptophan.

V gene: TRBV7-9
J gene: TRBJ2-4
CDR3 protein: CASSPSGSNIQYF

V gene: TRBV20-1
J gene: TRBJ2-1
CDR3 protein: CSAPPRGLAGNNEQFF

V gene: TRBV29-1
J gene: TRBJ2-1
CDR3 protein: CSGTTSGRAFGEQFF

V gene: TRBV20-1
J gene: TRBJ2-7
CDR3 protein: CSAPTRSSYEQYF

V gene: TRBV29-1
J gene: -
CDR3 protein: CSVGRQREYEQYF

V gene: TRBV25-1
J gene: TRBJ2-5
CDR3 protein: CASSEYSAGRAGQETQYF

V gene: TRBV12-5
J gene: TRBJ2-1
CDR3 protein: CASGLRDNNEQFF

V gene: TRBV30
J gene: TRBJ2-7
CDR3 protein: CAWSGTGTVEQYF

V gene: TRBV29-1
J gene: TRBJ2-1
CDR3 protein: CSADQRGEQFF

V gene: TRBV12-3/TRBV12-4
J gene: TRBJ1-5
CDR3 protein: CASSFVNQPQHF

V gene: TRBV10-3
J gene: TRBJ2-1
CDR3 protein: CAISGDYNEQFF

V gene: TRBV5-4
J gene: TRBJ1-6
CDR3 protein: CASSMGRGSYNSPLHF

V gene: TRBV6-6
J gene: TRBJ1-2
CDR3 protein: CASSYTSGNYGYTF

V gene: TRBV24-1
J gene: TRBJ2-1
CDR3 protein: CATGDALAGAYNEQFF

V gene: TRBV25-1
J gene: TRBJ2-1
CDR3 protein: CASSAGGTSGSNEQFF

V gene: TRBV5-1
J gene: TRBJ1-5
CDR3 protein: CASSLSGAGNQPQHF

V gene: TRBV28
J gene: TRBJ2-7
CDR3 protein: CASSFGLTTASYEQYF

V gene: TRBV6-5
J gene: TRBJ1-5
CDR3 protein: CASSPGDNQPQHF

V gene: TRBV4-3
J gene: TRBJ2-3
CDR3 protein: CASSQGFGTGVTDTQYF

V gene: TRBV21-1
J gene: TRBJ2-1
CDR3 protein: CASSKVGAGDEQFF

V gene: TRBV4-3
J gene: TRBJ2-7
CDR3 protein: CASSQSSRTSWGNEQYF

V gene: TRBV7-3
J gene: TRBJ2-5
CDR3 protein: CASSLHAIGTGGETQYF

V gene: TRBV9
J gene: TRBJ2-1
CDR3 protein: CASSGDRDRVLEQFF

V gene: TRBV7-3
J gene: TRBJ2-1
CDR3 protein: CASSSLRDEQFF

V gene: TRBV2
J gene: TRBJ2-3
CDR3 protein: CASSEGREDTQYF

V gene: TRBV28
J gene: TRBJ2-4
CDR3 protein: CASGEDGIQYF

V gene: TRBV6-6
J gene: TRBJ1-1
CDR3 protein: CASSSGQVNTEAFF

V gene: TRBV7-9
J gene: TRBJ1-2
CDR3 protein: CASSLAVTAYGYTF

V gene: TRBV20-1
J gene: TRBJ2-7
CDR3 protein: CSARAGTSGYEQYF

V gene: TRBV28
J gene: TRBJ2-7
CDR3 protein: CASSLFGYEQYF

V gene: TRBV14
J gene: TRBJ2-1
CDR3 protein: CASSPRTSGGLSSYNEQFF

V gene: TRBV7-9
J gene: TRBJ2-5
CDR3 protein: CASIPQGDPYQETQYF

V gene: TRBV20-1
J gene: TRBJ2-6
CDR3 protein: CSASGGRADGANVLTF

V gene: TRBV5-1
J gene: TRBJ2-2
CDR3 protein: CASSSFGDRIGELFF

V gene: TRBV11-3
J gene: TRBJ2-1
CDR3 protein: CASSLTGAYYNEQFF

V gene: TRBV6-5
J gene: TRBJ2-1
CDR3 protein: CASSYDLAGSYNEQFF

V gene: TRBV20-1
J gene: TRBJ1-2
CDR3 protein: CSALTGTHYGYTF